This is a list of T cell receptor beta chains from one sample in a study of shared clonotypes between healthy human individuals. The assay was immunoSEQ multiplex PCR, and TCRdb's table has in-frame clones only and misses some. The profile shows 500,000 to 700,000 clones, about 95% of them singletons. Material: naive CD8+ T cells sorted from blood. The receptors derive from a woman aged 30 to 39 in good health. Both conserved end residues are part of each CDR3. The D gene is left open where the match is weak. The listing skips clone size in some rows; elsewhere it reads once, few, many or a size class.

d_gene,j_gene,abundance,v_gene,CDR3nt,CDR3aa
.,TRBJ1-5,.,TRBV27,TGTGCCAGCAGTACCATAGGGGGCAATCAGCCCCAGCATTTT,CASSTIGGNQPQHF
.,TRBJ1-2,.,TRBV2,TGTGCCAGCAGTGAGAGGGTCAGACCGTATGGCTACACCTTC,CASSERVRPYGYTF
TRBD1,TRBJ1-2,.,TRBV27,TGTGCCAGCAGTCCTACCGGGACAGCTTATGGCTACACCTTC,CASSPTGTAYGYTF
.,TRBJ2-7,.,TRBV28,TGTGCCAGCAGTAATATAGTTGATTACGAGCAGTACTTC,CASSNIVDYEQYF
TRBD2,TRBJ2-7,.,TRBV4-1,TGCGCCAGCAGCCTCCGCCCTAGCGGGAGTTCCTACGAGCAGTACTTC,CASSLRPSGSSYEQYF
TRBD1,TRBJ1-2,.,TRBV27,TGTGCCAGCAGTCCAGGGACAGGGTTCGGCTACACCTTC,CASSPGTGFGYTF
.,TRBJ1-1,few,TRBV4-1,TGCGCCAGCAGCCAACAGCCCTTACAACCGAACACTGAAGCTTTCTTT,CASSQQPLQPNTEAFF
.,TRBJ1-1,.,TRBV20-1,TGCAGTGCTAGAGATGGACGCGAAGCTTTCTTT,CSARDGREAFF
.,TRBJ1-5,.,TRBV10-2,TGCGCCAGCAGTGAGCAGGTGGCCCTGGGGGGAAACAATCAGCCCCAGCATTTT,CASSEQVALGGNNQPQHF
.,TRBJ2-1,.,TRBV28,TGTGCCAGCAGTTTCCGGGGCGTTGGTGAGCAGTTCTTC,CASSFRGVGEQFF
.,TRBJ1-5,.,TRBV7-9,TGTGCCAGCAGTCACGGGACAACCGATCAGCCCCAGCATTTT,CASSHGTTDQPQHF
.,TRBJ2-3,.,TRBV28,TGTGCCAGCAGTTTAGTGGGTTTGGGGCGCACAGATACGCAGTATTTT,CASSLVGLGRTDTQYF
TRBD2,TRBJ2-2,.,TRBV27,TGTGCCAGCAGTTCCGGGACTAGCGGCACTTCGGAGCTGTTTTTT,CASSSGTSGTSELFF
.,TRBJ1-2,.,TRBV6-5,TGTGCCAGCAGTTACCGGGCCTCGCATGGCTACACCTTC,CASSYRASHGYTF
.,TRBJ2-6,.,TRBV22-1,TGTCCTGGGAGTTACGTAAGCGAACAAAGTCGGGCCAACGTCCTGACTTTC,CPGSYVSEQSRANVLTF
.,TRBJ2-1,once,TRBV7-9,TGTGCCAGCAGCCCCCGTGAGGGGAGCTCCTACAATGAGCAGTTCTTC,CASSPREGSSYNEQFF
TRBD1,TRBJ1-4,.,TRBV7-9,TGTGCCAGCAGTTCGTTACAGGGGGGAGAGAAACTGTTTTTT,CASSSLQGGEKLFF
.,TRBJ2-7,few,TRBV5-6,TGTGCCAGCAGCCCCGGAGCACAGGGCGATGAGCAGTACTTC,CASSPGAQGDEQYF
.,TRBJ2-2,.,TRBV14,TGTGCCAGCAGCCATCTAGCGTCCGGGGAGCTGTTTTTT,CASSHLASGELFF
.,TRBJ2-7,once,TRBV5-1,TGCGCCAGCAGGGAGACAGTCGGCGAACGGCACGAGCAGTACTTC,CASRETVGERHEQYF
TRBD1,TRBJ1-4,.,TRBV7-9,TGTGCCAGCAGCTCCGGGACAGCAACTAATGAAAAACTGTTTTTT,CASSSGTATNEKLFF
TRBD2,TRBJ2-7,.,TRBV27,TGTGCCAGCAGTCGTGAAGCTAGCGGGAGCCACGAGCAGTACTTC,CASSREASGSHEQYF
TRBD2,TRBJ2-7,once,TRBV27,TGTGCCAGCAGTTTGGGGACTAGCGGGGAGCAGACCTACGAGCAGTACTTC,CASSLGTSGEQTYEQYF
TRBD1,TRBJ1-2,.,TRBV27,TGTGCCAGCAGTTTGGAAGGGGGCGCCGATGGCTACACCTTC,CASSLEGGADGYTF
.,TRBJ2-7,.,TRBV7-3,TGTGCCAGCAGCCCCCCCCGAAGGGAGCAGTACTTC,CASSPPRREQYF
TRBD1,TRBJ1-1,.,TRBV5-5,TGTGCCAGCACCCTCGCAGGACAGGGATTTATGAACACTGAAGCTTTCTTT,CASTLAGQGFMNTEAFF
.,TRBJ2-1,.,TRBV28,TGTGCCAGCAGTTCCCCGGGCGCGGGTAGCTCCTACAATGAGCAGTTCTTC,CASSSPGAGSSYNEQFF
TRBD2,TRBJ2-1,once,TRBV14,TGTGCCAGCAGCCAGGGACTAGCGTACTACAATGAGCAGTTCTTC,CASSQGLAYYNEQFF
.,TRBJ2-1,.,TRBV28,TGTGCCAGCAGTTTTGAGTCCGATGAGCAGTTCTTC,CASSFESDEQFF
TRBD1,TRBJ2-7,once,TRBV2,TGTGCCAGCGGGACAGGCCACTACGAGCAGTACTTC,CASGTGHYEQYF
.,TRBJ2-7,.,TRBV28,TGTGCCAGCAGTCACGGCCCAGGGGGAGGTGAGCAGTACTTC,CASSHGPGGGEQYF
TRBD1,TRBJ1-2,.,TRBV28,TGTGCCAGCAGTTCGACCAGACAGGGGGCGGGCTACACCTTC,CASSSTRQGAGYTF
.,TRBJ2-7,.,TRBV5-1,TGCGCCAGCAGCTTGGACTTTTCCTACGAGCAGTACTTC,CASSLDFSYEQYF
.,TRBJ2-7,.,TRBV5-6,TGTGCCAGCAGCTTTTTGCGGGACGGCTACGAGCAGTACTTC,CASSFLRDGYEQYF
.,TRBJ1-5,.,TRBV7-9,TGTGCCAGCAGCTTAGGGGGCAGTGTAGATCAAGCCCAGCATTTT,CASSLGGSVDQAQHF
TRBD1,TRBJ2-7,.,TRBV2,TGTGCCAGCAGACCGGGACAGCCTACCTACGAGCAGTACTTC,CASRPGQPTYEQYF
.,TRBJ2-3,.,TRBV5-6,TGTGCCAGCAGCTTTGGGCAGGGGAGACGTAGCACAGATACGCAGTATTTT,CASSFGQGRRSTDTQYF
.,TRBJ2-6,.,TRBV2,TGTGCCAGCAGTGAGTTGGAATCTGGGGCCAACGTCCTGACTTTC,CASSELESGANVLTF
.,TRBJ2-2,once,TRBV27,TGTGCCAGCAGTCAGCAATCCTACGGCGACACCGGGGAGCTGTTTTTT,CASSQQSYGDTGELFF
.,TRBJ2-7,.,TRBV27,TGTGCCAGCAGTTTAAACGAGCAGTACTTC,CASSLNEQYF
TRBD2,TRBJ2-7,.,TRBV4-1,TGCGCCAGCAGCCAAGATGGGACTAGCGGGACTTCCTACGAGCAGTACTTC,CASSQDGTSGTSYEQYF
.,TRBJ2-6,.,TRBV5-1,TGCGCCAGCAGCCCGGAAGGGTCGAGCTCTGGGGCCAACGTCCTGACTTTC,CASSPEGSSSGANVLTF
TRBD2,TRBJ2-7,.,TRBV7-9,TGTGCCAGCAGCTTGGGACTAGCGGGAGGAGGTGGTTACGAGCAGTACTTC,CASSLGLAGGGGYEQYF
TRBD2,TRBJ2-7,.,TRBV4-1,TGCGCCAGCAGCCAAGGATTGGGACTAGCGGCTTACGAGCAGTACTTC,CASSQGLGLAAYEQYF
TRBD1,TRBJ2-5,.,TRBV5-6,TGTGCCAGCAGCTCCGACAGGGGGATGGGAGAGACCCAGTACTTC,CASSSDRGMGETQYF
.,TRBJ2-1,.,TRBV11-2,TGTGCCAGCAGCTCCGACGGACAGTATTACAATGAGCAGTTCTTC,CASSSDGQYYNEQFF
TRBD2,TRBJ2-1,.,TRBV6-1,TGTGCCAGCAGTGAATGGGGGCGGGAGGGGTGGAATGAGCAGTTCTTC,CASSEWGREGWNEQFF
.,TRBJ2-7,.,TRBV28,TGTGCCAGCTCCGCCGATGACTTCTCCTACGAGCAGTACTTC,CASSADDFSYEQYF
.,TRBJ1-1,.,TRBV9,TGTGCCAGCAGCGTAGGGGGGGTGAACACTGAAGCTTTCTTT,CASSVGGVNTEAFF
.,TRBJ2-7,.,TRBV27,TGTGCCAGCAGTTTATCGGCAGGGGAGGCAGACTACGAGCAGTACTTC,CASSLSAGEADYEQYF
TRBD2,TRBJ2-1,.,TRBV6-5,TGTGCCAGCAGGTTACTAGCGGGGATCTACAATGAGCAGTTCTTC,CASRLLAGIYNEQFF
.,TRBJ1-6,.,TRBV19,TGTGCCAGTAGTTATGGTGGCAATTCACCCCTCCACTTT,CASSYGGNSPLHF
TRBD2,TRBJ2-1,.,TRBV10-2,TGCGCCAGCAGTGATTCCCTTCTAGCGGGAGGACACAATGAGCAGTTCTTC,CASSDSLLAGGHNEQFF
.,TRBJ2-7,.,TRBV27,TGTGCCAGCAGTTTAAAAGTCTCCTACGAGCAGTACTTC,CASSLKVSYEQYF
TRBD1,TRBJ1-4,.,TRBV2,TGTGCCAGCAGCGAACCGGGACAGGGGTTTTATAGTGAAAAACTGTTTTTT,CASSEPGQGFYSEKLFF
TRBD2,TRBJ2-1,.,TRBV5-6,TGTGCCAGCAGCTTGGCCAGCGGGAGTTCCTACAATGAGCAGTTCTTC,CASSLASGSSYNEQFF
TRBD2,TRBJ2-7,.,TRBV5-5,TGTGCCAGCAGCCCCTACGAGTTCGGGAGGGCCGCGTACGAGCAGTACTTC,CASSPYEFGRAAYEQYF
.,TRBJ2-7,.,TRBV7-8,TGTGCCAGCAGCCTAGGGGGGACAGATTACTACGAGCAGTACTTC,CASSLGGTDYYEQYF
TRBD1,TRBJ1-5,.,TRBV6-1,TGTGCCAGCAGTGAAGGGCATTCCCTTCGGGACAGACATTTCTATAGCAATCAGCCCCAGCATTTT,CASSEGHSLRDRHFYSNQPQHF